This T cell receptor beta chain originates from a study of CD8 T cells in Susac syndrome. This CDR3 spans 16 amino acids. Deletions cut 10 bases from V and 1 base from J, with 23 bases between. Germline V gene data show CDR1 as PRHDT and CDR2 as FYEKMQ (reference sequence). Random hexamers primed reverse transcription of about 0.5 to 1 ug RNA. TCRdb redid the calling of the immunoSEQ multiplex PCR reads with MiXCR, one entry per CDR3 protein. The sample includes about 140,000 distinct CDR3 sequences, roughly 94% of them seen just once. General study points: CD8+ clonal expansion in Susac peaked in TEMRA cells and active patients.

TEMRA cells were FACS-enriched, unlike CD8+ and CD4+ T cells, which were negatively isolated. Concerning this clonotype itself: Its antigen is not identified.

Sequenced material: CD8+ T cells from PBMCs. This TCR came from a human donor with Susac syndrome. The gene calls are TRBV13 and TRBJ2-7; a possible D gene is TRBD2 (6 bases). DNA of the CDR3: TGTGCCATCGACTCGACTAGGCCCAGCGGGTCCTACGAGCAGTACTTC. It codes for CAIDSTRPSGSYEQYF.